This T cell receptor beta chain was documented in a study of blood T cell repertoires in COVID-19 (TCRdb year 2020). For the study in its entirety: Samples from collaborators originated in the United States, Italy and Spain and spanned both the acute and convalescent phases of COVID-19. Sample metadata almost always included a de-identified subject ID, COVID-19 status, age in years and sex. HLA class I and class II types, where available, came from metadata supplied by the sample provider rather than from assay-based typing. Subjects who had been exposed to COVID-19, were actively infected with it, or had recovered from it provided the deeply sampled blood TCRbeta repertoires that made up the dataset. Samples were obtained from the ongoing ImmuneRACE study (first 160 participants) and from over a thousand subjects provided by 6 global collaborators. The repertoires were released in a freely available public database intended as a resource for research on the immune response to SARS-CoV-2. The prospective study material was composed of cDNA or gDNA derived from T cells, B-cell-depleted T cells, or PBMCs. What the study reported, not specific to this receptor: The quantity of clinical and demographic metadata differed by source and by participant and was supplied without curation.

As for this clone: Its cognate antigen has yet to be identified. No base quality information exists; no much larger clone differs at one position.

Whole blood was collected in K2EDTA tubes by collaborating institutions according to the institutions' own protocols. Collaborator samples were shipped for TCRbeta analysis as frozen whole blood, isolated PBMCs, or DNA extracted from either sample type. Inclusive of the bounding cysteine and phenylalanine, the CDR3 is 19 residues long. Only the CDR3 DNA stays, 57 bases, in frame from base 1. Sequences MNHEY (CDR1) and SMNVEV (CDR2) are obtained from the germline V gene (reference sequence). V is pared back by 3 bases and J by 0 bases, with 18 bases lying between the germline termini. TCRbeta CDR3 regions were amplified from genomic DNA using the immunoSEQ Assay, a bias-controlled multiplex PCR. As for the authors' bioinformatics: The number of nucleated cells in each sample was estimated from the amplification of reference gene primers within the assay. To quantify the absolute abundance of each unique TCRbeta CDR3 rearrangement, sequence reads were collapsed and filtered. Productive Simpson clonality was computed per sample as the square root of Simpson's diversity index over productive rearrangements. TCRdb took this table from immuneACCESS and kept in-frame rearrangements with V and J called. Such tables lack part of the clones; where checked against another copy, unresolved V genes explain under half of the gap, and the rest is unexplained. V and J calls and clone size are copied from that table; D and trimming were computed from the DNA. The sample table contains about 140,000 clones; only one count was recorded for roughly 84% of them. Of the sample, about 8% is held by the ten largest clones.

The sample taken for sequencing was peripheral blood. The receptor was derived from a woman aged 55-69 years with acute or convalescent COVID-19. The chain links TRBV27 with TRBJ2-6; the D gene cannot be named for sure. The bases are TGTGCCAGCAGTTTTGCAAGACTGACCGGATTCTCTGGGGCCAACGTCCTGACTTTC. Its amino acids are CASSFARLTGFSGANVLTF.